This TCR beta chain was found in a study of blood T cell repertoires in COVID-19. Study as a whole: The United States, Italy and Spain were the sources of the acute and convalescent COVID-19 samples. Sources were T cells, B-cell-depleted T cells, or PBMCs; the material itself was cDNA or gDNA.

CDR1 and CDR2 from the germline V gene are SNHLY and FYNNEI. The CDR3 sequence is 14 residues long. V lost 4 bases and J 0 bases, leaving 6 bases between the germline ends. Per the original methods: Cell counts per sample came from amplifying reference gene primers. The repertoire was sequenced with immunoSEQ multiplex PCR; TCRdb's copy has only in-frame clones and lacks some. That table gives V, J and clone size, and the DNA gave D and trimming. The data contain 100,000 or so clones, about 89% of them singletons. The source is a man aged 45-65 years with acute or convalescent COVID-19. Sequencing input: peripheral blood. The genes are TRBV2 and TRBJ2-2; the D gene is possibly TRBD2 (6 bases). Here the CDR3 reads CASSGEANTGELFF. The CDR3 DNA reads as TGTGCCAGCAGTGGGGAGGCGAACACCGGGGAGCTGTTTTTT.